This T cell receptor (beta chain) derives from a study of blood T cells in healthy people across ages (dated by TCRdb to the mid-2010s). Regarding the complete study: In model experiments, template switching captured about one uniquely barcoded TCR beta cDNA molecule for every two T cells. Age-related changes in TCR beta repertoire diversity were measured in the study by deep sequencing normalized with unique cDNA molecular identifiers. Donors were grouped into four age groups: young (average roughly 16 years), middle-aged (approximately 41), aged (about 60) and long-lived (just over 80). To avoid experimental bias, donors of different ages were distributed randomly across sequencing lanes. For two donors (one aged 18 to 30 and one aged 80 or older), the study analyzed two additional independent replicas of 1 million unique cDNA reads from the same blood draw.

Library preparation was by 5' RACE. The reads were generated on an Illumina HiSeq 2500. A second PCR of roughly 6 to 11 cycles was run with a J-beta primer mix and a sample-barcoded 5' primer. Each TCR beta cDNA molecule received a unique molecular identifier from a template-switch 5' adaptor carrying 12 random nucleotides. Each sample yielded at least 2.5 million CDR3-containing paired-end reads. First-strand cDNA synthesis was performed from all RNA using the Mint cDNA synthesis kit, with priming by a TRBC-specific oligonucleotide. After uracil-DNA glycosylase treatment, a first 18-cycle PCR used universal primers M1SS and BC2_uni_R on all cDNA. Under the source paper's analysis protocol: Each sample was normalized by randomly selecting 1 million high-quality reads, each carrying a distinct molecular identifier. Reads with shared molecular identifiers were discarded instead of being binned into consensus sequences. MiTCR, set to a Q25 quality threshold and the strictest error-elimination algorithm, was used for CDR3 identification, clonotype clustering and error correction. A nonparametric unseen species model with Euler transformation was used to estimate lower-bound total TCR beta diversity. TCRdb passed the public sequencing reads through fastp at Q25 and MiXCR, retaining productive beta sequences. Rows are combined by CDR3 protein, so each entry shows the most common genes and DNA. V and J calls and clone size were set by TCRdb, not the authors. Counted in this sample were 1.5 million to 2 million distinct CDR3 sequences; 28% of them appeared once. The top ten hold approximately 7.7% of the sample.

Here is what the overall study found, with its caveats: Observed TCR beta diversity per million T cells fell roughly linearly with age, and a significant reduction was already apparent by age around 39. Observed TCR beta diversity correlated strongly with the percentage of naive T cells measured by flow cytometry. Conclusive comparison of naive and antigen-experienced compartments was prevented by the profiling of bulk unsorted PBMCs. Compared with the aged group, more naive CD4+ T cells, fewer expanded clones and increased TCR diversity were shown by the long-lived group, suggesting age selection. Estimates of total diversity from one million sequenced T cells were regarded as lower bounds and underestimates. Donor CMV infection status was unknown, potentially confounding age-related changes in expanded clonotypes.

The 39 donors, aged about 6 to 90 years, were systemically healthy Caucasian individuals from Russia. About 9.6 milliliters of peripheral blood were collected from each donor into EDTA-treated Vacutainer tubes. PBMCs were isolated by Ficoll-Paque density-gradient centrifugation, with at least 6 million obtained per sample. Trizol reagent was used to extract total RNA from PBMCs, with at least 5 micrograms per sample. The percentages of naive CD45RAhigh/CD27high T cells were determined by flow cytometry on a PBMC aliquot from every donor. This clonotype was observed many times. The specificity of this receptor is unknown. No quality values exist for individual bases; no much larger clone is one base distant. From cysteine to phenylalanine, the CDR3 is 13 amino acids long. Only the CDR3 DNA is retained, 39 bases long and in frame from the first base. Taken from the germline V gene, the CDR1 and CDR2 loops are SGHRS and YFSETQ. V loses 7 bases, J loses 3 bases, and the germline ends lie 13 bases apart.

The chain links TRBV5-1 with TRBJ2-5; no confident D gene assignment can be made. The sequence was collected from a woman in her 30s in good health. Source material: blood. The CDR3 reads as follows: CASRARIEETQYF. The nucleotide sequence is TGCGCCAGCCGGGCTAGAATCGAAGAGACCCAGTACTTC.